This is a list of T cell receptor beta chains from one sample in a study of T-cell memory formation after mild COVID-19. Using its own MiXCR run on the 5' RACE reads, TCRdb lists one record per CDR3 protein. This sample yields about 47,000 distinct CDR3 sequences, of which less than 9.5% are seen a single time; 10% to 15% belongs to the top ten. The sequenced sample consisted of PBMCs or a T cell subset sorted from them (not recorded which). The receptors shown here come from an adult woman who had mild COVID-19 (a few samples of this study predate the infection). Cell type and time point are not known. Both conserved end residues are part of each CDR3. Each record gives: J gene, clone size, D gene, V gene, CDR3 protein, CDR3 DNA. D genes are given only for firm matches. Where a row states a size, it is once, few, many or the class of an expanded clone; other rows omit it.

J gene: TRBJ2-3; clone size: many; D gene: -; V gene: TRBV7-7; CDR3 protein: CASSEGVLSTDTQYF; CDR3 DNA: TGTGCTAGCAGCGAGGGGGTTTTGAGCACAGATACGCAGTATTTT
J gene: TRBJ1-1; clone size: -; D gene: TRBD1; V gene: TRBV24-1; CDR3 protein: CATSGGGQGIPEAFF; CDR3 DNA: TGTGCCACCAGTGGGGGGGGACAGGGAATCCCTGAAGCTTTCTTT
J gene: TRBJ2-5; clone size: many; D gene: -; V gene: TRBV20-1; CDR3 protein: CSAPLAQGETQYF; CDR3 DNA: TGCAGTGCCCCCCTAGCGCAAGGAGAGACCCAGTACTTC
J gene: TRBJ2-7; clone size: -; D gene: TRBD1; V gene: TRBV12-3/TRBV12-4; CDR3 protein: CASRGTGDYEQYF; CDR3 DNA: TGTGCCAGCAGGGGGACAGGGGATTACGAGCAGTACTTC
J gene: TRBJ2-7; clone size: few; D gene: -; V gene: TRBV7-6; CDR3 protein: CASSSISSGPYEQYF; CDR3 DNA: TGTGCCAGCAGCTCGATATCATCGGGTCCCTACGAGCAGTACTTC
J gene: TRBJ2-2; clone size: few; D gene: -; V gene: TRBV5-1; CDR3 protein: CASSSIWGDTGELFF; CDR3 DNA: TGCGCCAGCAGCTCAATCTGGGGGGACACCGGGGAGCTGTTTTTT
J gene: TRBJ2-3; clone size: few; D gene: -; V gene: TRBV18; CDR3 protein: CASSPLGIRTDTQYF; CDR3 DNA: TGTGCCAGCTCACCCTTAGGGATCCGTACAGATACGCAGTATTTT
J gene: TRBJ2-3; clone size: -; D gene: -; V gene: TRBV11-3; CDR3 protein: CASSFVGSVDTQYF; CDR3 DNA: TGTGCCAGCAGCTTCGTCGGGAGTGTAGATACGCAGTATTTT
J gene: TRBJ1-5; clone size: -; D gene: -; V gene: TRBV6-5; CDR3 protein: CASSGDNQPQHF; CDR3 DNA: TGTGCCAGCAGCGGAGACAATCAGCCCCAGCATTTT
J gene: TRBJ2-6; clone size: few; D gene: TRBD2; V gene: TRBV12-3/TRBV12-4; CDR3 protein: CASSPGGVRSGANVLTF; CDR3 DNA: TGTGCCAGCAGCCCCGGGGGGGTTCGGTCTGGGGCCAACGTCCTGACTTTC
J gene: TRBJ2-7; clone size: -; D gene: -; V gene: TRBV12-3/TRBV12-4; CDR3 protein: CASRTLGGGDEQYF; CDR3 DNA: TGTGCCAGCAGAACCCTAGGAGGGGGCGACGAGCAGTACTTC
J gene: TRBJ1-5; clone size: few; D gene: -; V gene: TRBV12-3/TRBV12-4; CDR3 protein: CASSFRPSNQPQHF; CDR3 DNA: TGTGCCAGCAGTTTCAGACCTAGCAATCAGCCCCAGCATTTT
J gene: TRBJ1-4; clone size: -; D gene: -; V gene: TRBV28; CDR3 protein: CASRPYRRTRTNEKLFF; CDR3 DNA: TGTGCCAGCAGACCATATAGGCGGACTAGAACTAATGAAAAACTGTTTTTT
J gene: TRBJ2-7; clone size: -; D gene: TRBD2; V gene: TRBV5-1; CDR3 protein: CASSLGLAGGNEQYF; CDR3 DNA: TGCGCCAGCAGCTTGGGGCTAGCGGGAGGTAATGAGCAGTACTTC
J gene: TRBJ2-1; clone size: -; D gene: -; V gene: TRBV5-4; CDR3 protein: CASSSGTNGYNEQFF; CDR3 DNA: TGTGCCAGCAGCTCCGGAACGAACGGATACAATGAGCAGTTCTTC
J gene: TRBJ1-1; clone size: -; D gene: -; V gene: TRBV7-9; CDR3 protein: CASSAWGLRTEAFF; CDR3 DNA: TGTGCCAGCAGCGCTTGGGGGCTGCGTACTGAAGCTTTCTTT
J gene: TRBJ2-3; clone size: -; D gene: TRBD2; V gene: TRBV20-1; CDR3 protein: CSASLLAGAGDTQYF; CDR3 DNA: TGCAGTGCTAGTCTACTAGCGGGAGCTGGAGATACGCAGTATTTT
J gene: TRBJ2-5; clone size: many; D gene: TRBD2; V gene: TRBV4-2; CDR3 protein: CASSQEGTSGSETQYF; CDR3 DNA: TGTGCCAGCAGCCAAGAGGGGACTAGCGGGTCTGAGACCCAGTACTTC
J gene: TRBJ2-3; clone size: many; D gene: -; V gene: TRBV6-4; CDR3 protein: CASSDSKGGPTDTQYF; CDR3 DNA: TGTGCCAGCAGTGACTCGAAGGGGGGGCCAACAGATACGCAGTATTTT
J gene: TRBJ2-1; clone size: many; D gene: -; V gene: TRBV6-1; CDR3 protein: CASTGLGGADEQFF; CDR3 DNA: TGTGCCAGCACCGGGTTGGGGGGGGCCGATGAGCAGTTCTTC
J gene: TRBJ2-1; clone size: few; D gene: TRBD2; V gene: TRBV24-1; CDR3 protein: CATSDHPASGSTNEQFF; CDR3 DNA: TGTGCCACCAGTGATCACCCCGCTAGCGGGAGCACGAATGAGCAGTTCTTC
J gene: TRBJ2-7; clone size: few; D gene: -; V gene: TRBV4-2; CDR3 protein: CASSPRLEVHYEQYF; CDR3 DNA: TGTGCCAGCAGCCCCCGACTAGAAGTCCACTACGAGCAGTACTTC
J gene: TRBJ1-1; clone size: many; D gene: TRBD1; V gene: TRBV20-1; CDR3 protein: CSARWQGAIRDTEAFF; CDR3 DNA: TGCAGTGCTAGATGGCAGGGGGCAATCCGGGACACTGAAGCTTTCTTT
J gene: TRBJ2-2; clone size: -; D gene: TRBD1; V gene: TRBV7-9; CDR3 protein: CASRTGGANTGELFF; CDR3 DNA: TGTGCCAGCAGGACAGGGGGAGCGAACACCGGGGAGCTGTTTTTT
J gene: TRBJ2-2; clone size: few; D gene: TRBD2; V gene: TRBV7-2; CDR3 protein: CASSSAPYGGVKNTGELFF; CDR3 DNA: TGTGCCAGCAGCTCAGCCCCATACGGGGGGGTCAAGAACACCGGGGAGCTGTTTTTT
J gene: TRBJ1-4; clone size: few; D gene: TRBD1; V gene: TRBV5-1; CDR3 protein: CASSLRSGGVEKLFF; CDR3 DNA: TGCGCCAGCAGCTTGAGGTCAGGGGGCGTCGAAAAACTGTTTTTT
J gene: TRBJ1-1; clone size: -; D gene: -; V gene: TRBV7-6; CDR3 protein: CASSLAPNTEAFF; CDR3 DNA: TGTGCCAGCAGCTTAGCCCCGAACACTGAAGCTTTCTTT
J gene: TRBJ1-1; clone size: few; D gene: -; V gene: TRBV10-3; CDR3 protein: CAISEGRDTEAFF; CDR3 DNA: TGTGCCATCAGTGAAGGCAGGGACACTGAAGCTTTCTTT
J gene: TRBJ2-7; clone size: many; D gene: -; V gene: TRBV9; CDR3 protein: CASSVGTTSSYEQYF; CDR3 DNA: TGTGCCAGCAGCGTAGGAACAACTAGCTCCTACGAGCAGTACTTC
J gene: TRBJ1-4; clone size: many; D gene: TRBD1; V gene: TRBV7-9; CDR3 protein: CASSPQPGQGGNEKLFF; CDR3 DNA: TGTGCCAGCAGCCCGCAACCCGGACAGGGCGGAAATGAAAAACTGTTTTTT
J gene: TRBJ2-3; clone size: many; D gene: TRBD2; V gene: TRBV10-3; CDR3 protein: CAILAGAHTDTQYF; CDR3 DNA: TGTGCCATCCTAGCGGGAGCGCACACAGATACGCAGTATTTT
J gene: TRBJ2-5; clone size: -; D gene: TRBD1; V gene: TRBV18; CDR3 protein: CAISPGQVQETQYF; CDR3 DNA: TGTGCCATCTCCCCAGGACAGGTCCAAGAGACCCAGTACTTC
J gene: TRBJ2-2; clone size: -; D gene: TRBD2; V gene: TRBV14; CDR3 protein: CASSPLFSGSNTGELFF; CDR3 DNA: TGTGCCAGCAGCCCGCTCTTCAGCGGGAGTAACACCGGGGAGCTGTTTTTT
J gene: TRBJ1-2; clone size: -; D gene: -; V gene: TRBV30; CDR3 protein: CACTRGLRGGNYGYTF; CDR3 DNA: TGTGCCTGCACCCGGGGGCTTAGGGGCGGGAACTATGGCTACACCTTC
J gene: TRBJ1-5; clone size: few; D gene: -; V gene: TRBV2; CDR3 protein: CASRDPGYSNQPQHF; CDR3 DNA: TGTGCCAGCAGGGATCCGGGTTATAGCAATCAGCCCCAGCATTTT
J gene: TRBJ2-7; clone size: few; D gene: TRBD2; V gene: TRBV18; CDR3 protein: CASSPRLAGGPRVNEQYF; CDR3 DNA: TGTGCCAGCTCACCCAGACTAGCGGGAGGGCCAAGGGTAAACGAGCAGTACTTC
J gene: TRBJ2-4; clone size: -; D gene: -; V gene: TRBV3-1; CDR3 protein: CASSQDIGIQYF; CDR3 DNA: TGTGCCAGCAGCCAAGATATAGGCATTCAGTACTTC
J gene: TRBJ1-1; clone size: many; D gene: -; V gene: TRBV5-1; CDR3 protein: CASSPPLGQGTEAFF; CDR3 DNA: TGCGCCAGCAGCCCCCCCCTGGGGCAGGGCACTGAAGCTTTCTTT
J gene: TRBJ1-6; clone size: -; D gene: -; V gene: TRBV6-2/TRBV6-3; CDR3 protein: CASYDPNSPLHF; CDR3 DNA: TGTGCCAGCTACGACCCGAATTCACCCCTCCACTTT
J gene: TRBJ2-2; clone size: -; D gene: -; V gene: TRBV6-6; CDR3 protein: CASRRLNEGGELFF; CDR3 DNA: TGTGCCAGCAGACGACTCAATGAGGGCGGGGAGCTGTTTTTT
J gene: TRBJ1-1; clone size: few; D gene: -; V gene: TRBV20-1; CDR3 protein: CSASNPGQGNTEAFF; CDR3 DNA: TGCAGTGCTAGCAACCCGGGACAAGGCAACACTGAAGCTTTCTTT
J gene: TRBJ1-1; clone size: -; D gene: -; V gene: TRBV11-2; CDR3 protein: CASSLVHINTEAFF; CDR3 DNA: TGTGCCAGCAGCTTAGTTCACATTAACACTGAAGCTTTCTTT
J gene: TRBJ2-3; clone size: -; D gene: TRBD2; V gene: TRBV7-9; CDR3 protein: CASSSSGTSGITDTQYF; CDR3 DNA: TGTGCCAGCAGCTCTAGCGGGACTAGCGGGATCACAGATACGCAGTATTTT
J gene: TRBJ1-5; clone size: many; D gene: TRBD1; V gene: TRBV7-2; CDR3 protein: CASSFQTGTLNQPQHF; CDR3 DNA: TGTGCCAGCAGCTTCCAGACAGGGACACTCAATCAGCCCCAGCATTTT
J gene: TRBJ1-5; clone size: -; D gene: -; V gene: TRBV5-1; CDR3 protein: CASSLAGGGTNQPQHF; CDR3 DNA: TGCGCCAGCAGCTTGGCCGGGGGGGGGACGAATCAGCCCCAGCATTTT
J gene: TRBJ2-7; clone size: few; D gene: -; V gene: TRBV3-1; CDR3 protein: CASSQEPIFYEQYF; CDR3 DNA: TGTGCCAGCAGCCAGGAACCAATATTCTACGAGCAGTACTTC
J gene: TRBJ1-5; clone size: -; D gene: -; V gene: TRBV5-5; CDR3 protein: CASSLERPTGSNKPQHF; CDR3 DNA: TGTGCCAGCAGCTTGGAGCGGCCGACCGGGAGCAATAAGCCCCAGCATTTT
J gene: TRBJ2-7; clone size: -; D gene: TRBD1; V gene: TRBV12-3/TRBV12-4; CDR3 protein: CASSLSGGPYEQYF; CDR3 DNA: TGTGCCAGCAGTTTATCAGGGGGCCCCTACGAGCAGTACTTC
J gene: TRBJ2-1; clone size: many; D gene: TRBD2; V gene: TRBV11-3; CDR3 protein: CASSSGLAGGNEQFF; CDR3 DNA: TGTGCCAGCAGCTCCGGACTAGCGGGAGGCAATGAGCAGTTCTTC
J gene: TRBJ2-3; clone size: few; D gene: TRBD2; V gene: TRBV7-9; CDR3 protein: CASSPLGSGGAKDTQYF; CDR3 DNA: TGTGCCAGCAGCCCACTCGGGAGCGGGGGCGCGAAGGATACGCAGTATTTT
J gene: TRBJ2-1; clone size: few; D gene: TRBD2; V gene: TRBV2; CDR3 protein: CASSEARGDAEQFF; CDR3 DNA: TGTGCCAGCAGCGAAGCGCGGGGGGACGCTGAGCAGTTCTTC
J gene: TRBJ1-1; clone size: few; D gene: -; V gene: TRBV5-1; CDR3 protein: CASSWETVGLLGNTEAFF; CDR3 DNA: TGCGCCAGCAGCTGGGAGACCGTAGGACTCCTGGGGAACACTGAAGCTTTCTTT
J gene: TRBJ1-1; clone size: -; D gene: TRBD1; V gene: TRBV12-3/TRBV12-4; CDR3 protein: CASSFGTGAGVTEAFF; CDR3 DNA: TGTGCCAGCAGTTTTGGGACAGGGGCCGGCGTCACTGAAGCTTTCTTT
J gene: TRBJ1-1; clone size: few; D gene: TRBD1; V gene: TRBV29-1; CDR3 protein: CSVRVNAGTGETFF; CDR3 DNA: TGCAGCGTTAGGGTCAACGCCGGGACAGGGGAAACTTTCTTT